These 21 T cell receptor beta chains share one sample of origin, sequenced in a study of breast tumors, draining lymph nodes, adjacent tissues. The lymph nodes were axillary draining lymph nodes from breast cancer patients. TCRdb independently ran MiXCR on the multiplex PCR reads; one entry per CDR3 protein. The sample has some 170,000 distinct CDR3 sequences, 33% seen once. Specimen: axillary lymph node tissue. These receptors originate from a female donor with breast cancer. Some clones in this sample may be carry-over from other donors' samples.

There are many counts of this clonotype. A much larger clone lies a single base off, so this may be a read error. The chain links TRBV7-3 to TRBJ2-5; TRBD2 matches at 10 bases. Germline CDR1 reads SGHTA; CDR2 reads FQGTGA. The CDR3 totals 15 residues. For the CDR3, the DNA is TGTGCCAGCAGCGCCAGCGGGAGGGTAGGGGAGACCCAGCACTTC. It encodes CASSASGRVGETQHF.

This clonotype was counted only a few times. A much larger clone lies a single base off, so this may be a read error. The V and J genes are TRBV5-4 and TRBJ2-7; D assignment may be TRBD1 or TRBD2 (5 bases each). Germline loops: CDR1 SGHNT, CDR2 YYREEE (reference sequence). This CDR3 contains 15 residues. V dropped 5 bases and J dropped 4 bases, with 19 bases sitting between them. The CDR3 DNA follows: TGTGCCAGCAGTAGTGGACACACGGGGCGATACGAGCAGTACTTC. It specifies CASSSGHTGRYEQYF.

The sample holds many counts of this clonotype. This rearrangement joins TRBV5-6 to TRBJ1-6; the D gene is possibly TRBD1 (6 bases). The CDR3 covers 15 residues. V lost 4 bases and J lost 10, with 18 bases in between. Germline V gene data show CDR1 as SGHDT and CDR2 as YYEEEE. The CDR3 reads CASSTYRVRSSPLHF. The CDR3 nucleotides are TGTGCCAGCAGCACCTACAGGGTGCGATCCTCACCCCTCCACTTT.

This clonotype was seen at least ten times. The chain employs TRBV6-1 and TRBJ1-5; 11 positions agree with TRBD1. Germline loops: CDR1 MNHNS, CDR2 SASEGT. This CDR3 is built from 16 residues. V dropped 5 bases and J dropped 3; count of bases not matched to a gene: 6. CDR3 protein: CASSNRDRGFNQPQHF. In DNA, the CDR3 is TGTGCCAGCAGTAACCGGGACAGGGGGTTCAATCAGCCCCAGCATTTT.

Ten or more counts support this clonotype. The J gene is TRBJ1-5, the V gene TRBV24-1; 9 bases agree with TRBD1. CDR1 is KGHDR and CDR2 is SFDVKD in the germline V gene. This CDR3 is 16 amino acids long. With 3 bases clipped from V and 5 bases from J, the junction kept 7 bases outside the gene matches. The CDR3 DNA follows: TGTGCCACCAGTGATCCGGGACAGGGAAAGGATCAGCCCCAGCATTTT. Translation: CATSDPGQGKDQPQHF.

This clonotype was observed at least ten times. The chain links TRBV9 to TRBJ2-7, with 8 bases lining up with TRBD2. This CDR3 has 15 residues. The junction had 4 bases not matched to a gene; V was cut back by 0 bases and J by 2 bases. CDR1 and CDR2 (germline): SGDLS, YYNGEE. In DNA, the CDR3 is TGTGCCAGCAGCGTAGAGGGGACTAGAACCTACGAGCAGTACTTC. It encodes CASSVEGTRTYEQYF.

Many counts were recorded for this clonotype. This chain uses TRBV7-9 with TRBJ2-3; D is possibly TRBD1 (5 bases). Trimming left V 1 base short and J 6 bases short, with 11 bases between. Germline values: CDR1 SEHNR, CDR2 FQNEAQ (reference sequence). The length of the CDR3 is 14 residues. The CDR3 DNA sequence: TGTGCCAGCAGCTTAGGACACGACAGCGATACGCAGTATTTT. It translates to CASSLGHDSDTQYF.

Note on this clonotype: At one of its ends the junction is not consistent with the germline gene, which may arise from a read error. The chain joins TRBV5-1 to TRBJ1-2; 12 positions agree with TRBD1. This CDR3 contains 17 residues. The germline V gene has CDR1 SGHRS and CDR2 YFSETQ. CDR3 sequence: CASSFAGTGGRGYGYTF. The CDR3, as DNA: TGTGCCAGCAGCTTTGCCGGGACAGGGGGCAGGGGCTATGGCTACACCTTC.

The rearrangement joins TRBV20-1 to TRBJ2-3, with a tentative D call TRBD2 (5 bases). The CDR3 runs to 13 residues. Trimming shortened V by 0 bases and J by 11 bases, and 15 bases separated the two germline ends. Germline V gene sequence: CDR1 DFQATT, CDR2 SNEGSKA (reference sequence). This chain's CDR3 is CSARDKLDGEQYF. The CDR3 DNA is TGCAGTGCTAGAGATAAACTAGATGGTGAGCAGTATTTT.

This clonotype showed up just once. This could be a read error, since a much larger clone is one nucleotide away. The chain joins TRBV6-1 to TRBJ2-2; a weak D match, TRBD2 (6 bases). This CDR3 contains 16 residues. Germline CDR1 MNHNS, CDR2 SASEGT. Trimming took off 1 base at V and 7 bases at J, with 16 bases between the two ends. The CDR3 sequence: CASSEGPGLKIGELFF. The CDR3 DNA is TGTGCCAGCAGTGAAGGCCCGGGACTGAAGATCGGGGAGCTGTTTTTT.

As for this clonotype: A read error is possible here, since a much larger clone lies one base away. The chain is built from TRBV4-2 and TRBJ2-4, with D unresolved. This CDR3 has 16 amino acids. V dropped 0 bases and J dropped 1 base, with 10 bases sitting between them. Germline-derived CDR1 and CDR2 are LGHNA and YNFKEQ. The CDR3 bases are TGTGCCAGCAGCCAAGAAGGCGCGACGGCCAAAAACATTCAGTACTTC. As protein: CASSQEGATAKNIQYF.

Worth noting for this clonotype: A much bigger clone sits one base away, suggesting this may be a read error. The V and J genes are TRBV9 and TRBJ1-6, with D hard to call. The CDR3 consists of 15 residues. CDR1 is SGDLS, CDR2 YYNGEE, per germline. As DNA, the CDR3 is TGTACCAGCAGCGTAGATCCAGCCCAGAATTCACCCCCCCACTTT. It translates to CTSSVDPAQNSPPHF.

In its sample, this clonotype was seen many times. The chain employs TRBV3-1 and TRBJ1-3; TRBD1 aligns across 9 bases. From germline, CDR1 is LGHDT and CDR2 YNNKEL (reference sequence). The CDR3 has 17 residues. V lost 2 bases, J lost 0 bases, and 5 bases stayed unmatched. CDR3 bases: TGTGCCAGCAGCCAACAGGACAGGGGTTACTCTGGAAACACCATATATTTT. Translated: CASSQQDRGYSGNTIYF.

Many counts were recorded for this clonotype. V and J are TRBV20-1 and TRBJ2-3; no firm D call. The ends were cut back, 8 bases at V and 1 base at J, with 10 bases in the middle. This CDR3 region has 12 residues. In germline, CDR1 is DFQATT, CDR2 SNEGSKA (reference sequence). The chain's CDR3 is CSQTTRTDTQYF. In nucleotides, the CDR3 is TGCAGTCAAACTACCCGCACAGATACGCAGTATTTT.

This clonotype was counted at least ten times. The rearrangement joins TRBV7-9 to TRBJ1-2; 7 bases map to TRBD1. The junction had 5 bases not matched to a gene; V was cut back by 5 bases and J by 5 bases. This CDR3 has 13 amino acids. CDR1 is SEHNR and CDR2 is FQNEAQ in the germline V gene (reference sequence). The CDR3 DNA sequence: TGTGCCAGCAGCCCCGGGACAGCATATGGCTACACCTTC. It is translated as CASSPGTAYGYTF.

This clonotype was seen only a few times. The chain has TRBV6-2 or TRBV6-3 and TRBJ2-4, with 8 bases fitting TRBD1. After removal of 2 bases from V and 6 bases from J, the junction contained 6 bases not matched to a gene. Per germline, CDR1 MNHEY and CDR2 SVGEGT. The CDR3 runs to 15 residues. CDR3 amino acids: CASSYGRGPVNIQYF. The CDR3 bases are TGTGCCAGCAGTTACGGCAGGGGGCCGGTAAACATTCAGTACTTC.

Of note for this clonotype: This likely comes from a read error, as the CDR3 has no conserved phenylalanine or tryptophan at its end. The rearrangement links TRBV9 to TRBJ2-5, with D perhaps given as TRBD1 or TRBD2 (6 bases each). The CDR3 contains 13 residues. Germline V gene lookup returns CDR1 SGDLS and CDR2 YYNGEE. CDR3 residues: CASNVGGFETQYS. DNA of the CDR3: TGTGCCAGCAACGTAGGGGGGTTTGAGACCCAGTACTCC.

This clonotype was recorded a few times. A much bigger clone sits one base away, suggesting this may be a read error. The chain links TRBV6-5 to TRBJ1-2; no firm D call. V was shortened by 11 bases and J by 4 bases, with 23 bases between the two germline ends. The CDR3 consists of 15 residues. Germline CDR1 MNHEY, CDR2 SVGAGI. CDR3 sequence: CASRPGPQVGYGYTF. The CDR3 DNA is TGTGCCTCCCGGCCAGGTCCGCAGGTCGGCTATGGCTACACCTTC.

Regarding this clonotype: A much larger clone is a single base away; this may be a read error. The CDR3 is CASSHPGLAGAGELFF. Here the CDR3 DNA reads TGTGCCAGCAGTCACCCCGGACTAGCGGGCGCCGGGGAGCTGTTTTTT. The J gene is TRBJ2-2, the V gene TRBV2; TRBD2 agrees at 11 bases. Germline CDR1 SNHLY, CDR2 FYNNEI. V was pared by 5 bases and J by 6 bases, with 8 bases of the junction left unmatched. This CDR3 has 16 residues.

The rearrangement joins TRBV28 to TRBJ2-1, with 10 nucleotides matching TRBD1. The V and J ends lost 5 bases and 7 bases, in that order; junction bases with no gene match: 5. CDR3 length equals 14 residues. The germline CDR1 and CDR2 sequences are MDHEN and SYDVKM. DNA for the CDR3: TGTGCCAGCAGTACCCGGACAGGGGGAAATGAGCAGTTCTTC. This encodes CASSTRTGGNEQFF.

This clonotype was picked up many times. This chain connects TRBV9 to TRBJ2-3; 12 positions agree with TRBD2. The V and J ends lost 2 bases and 0 bases, in that order; junction bases with no gene match: 4. Germline V lookup: CDR1 SGDLS, CDR2 YYNGEE. CDR3 size: 17 residues. The CDR3 reads CASSVPSGGESTDTQYF. CDR3 DNA: TGTGCCAGCAGCGTTCCTAGCGGGGGGGAAAGCACAGATACGCAGTATTTT.